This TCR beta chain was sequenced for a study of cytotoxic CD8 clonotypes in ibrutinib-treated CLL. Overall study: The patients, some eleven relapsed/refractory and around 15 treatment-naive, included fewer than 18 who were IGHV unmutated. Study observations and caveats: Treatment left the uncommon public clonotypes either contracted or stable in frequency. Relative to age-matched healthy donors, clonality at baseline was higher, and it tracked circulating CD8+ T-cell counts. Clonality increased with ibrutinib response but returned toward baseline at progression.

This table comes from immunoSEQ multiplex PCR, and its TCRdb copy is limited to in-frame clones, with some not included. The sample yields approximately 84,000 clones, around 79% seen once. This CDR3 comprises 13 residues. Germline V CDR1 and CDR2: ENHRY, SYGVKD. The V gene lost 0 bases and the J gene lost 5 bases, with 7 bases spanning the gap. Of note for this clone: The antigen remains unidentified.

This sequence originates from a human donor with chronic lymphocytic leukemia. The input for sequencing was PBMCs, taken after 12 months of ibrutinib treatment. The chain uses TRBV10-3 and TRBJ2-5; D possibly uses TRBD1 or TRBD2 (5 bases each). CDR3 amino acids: CAISESGTETQYF. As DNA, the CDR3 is TGTGCCATCAGTGAGTCCGGGACGGAGACCCAGTACTTC.